The rows below give T cell receptor beta chains drawn from one sample of a study of CD8 T cells in ankylosing spondylitis. TCRdb called the 5' RACE reads again in MiXCR, with one record for every CDR3 protein. The sample shows about 240,000 distinct CDR3 sequences, over 8.5% of them seen only once. The source material was blood, either unsorted or a sorted T cell fraction (not recorded which). These receptor sequences come from a male donor with ankylosing spondylitis or in good health (not recorded which). Both conserved end residues are part of each CDR3. The order of the fields is V gene, D gene, J gene, clone size, CDR3 DNA, CDR3 protein. The D gene is left open where the match is weak. The size entry is marked missing in some rows and otherwise reads once, few, many or a size class.

TRBV5-1	TRBD2	TRBJ2-7	many	TGCGCCAGCAGCTTCGGGACTAACCGTCTCGAGCAGTACTTC	CASSFGTNRLEQYF
TRBV7-2	-	TRBJ1-6	-	TGTGCCAGCAGCTTGTTACTAGGGACCTCGAATTCACCCCTCCACTTT	CASSLLLGTSNSPLHF
TRBV7-9	-	TRBJ2-7	few	TGTGCCAGCAGCTATGACTTAGAAGTCCACGAGCAGTACTTC	CASSYDLEVHEQYF
TRBV2	TRBD1	TRBJ1-2	many	TGTGCCGAACAGGGGGCGCGCGGCTACACCTTC	CAEQGARGYTF
TRBV19	TRBD2	TRBJ2-1	many	TGTGCCAGTAGTAGTCGCGCTAGCGGGAGCGTGGAGCAGTTCTTC	CASSSRASGSVEQFF
TRBV7-7	-	TRBJ2-5	many	TGTGCTAGCAGCTGGGGTATCTCGGCGTTTAACCAAGAGACCCAGTACTTC	CASSWGISAFNQETQYF
TRBV5-5	-	TRBJ1-6	many	TGTGCCAGCAGCTTGAGTGGGCTCTATAATTCACCCCTCCACTTT	CASSLSGLYNSPLHF
TRBV12-3/TRBV12-4	TRBD2	TRBJ2-1	few	TGTGCCAGCAGTTCCCCTACTAGCGGGGGGGCTCTCTACAATGAGCAGTTCTTC	CASSSPTSGGALYNEQFF
TRBV4-2	-	TRBJ2-5	-	TGTGCCAGCAGCCAATATAGGGACTCCCAAGAGACCCAGTACTTC	CASSQYRDSQETQYF
TRBV6-5	-	TRBJ2-6	many	TGTGCCAGCAGTTACTACGGAGACTCTGGGGCCAACGTCCTGACTTTC	CASSYYGDSGANVLTF
TRBV19	TRBD1	TRBJ1-5	-	TGTGCCACCTTAGACAGGGGAGGTCAGCCCCAGCATTTT	CATLDRGGQPQHF
TRBV12-3/TRBV12-4	-	TRBJ2-1	many	TGTGCCAGCAGTCTAACAGGGACCATTGAGCAGTTCTTC	CASSLTGTIEQFF
TRBV6-5	-	TRBJ2-7	few	TGTGCCAGCAGTTACTTTGAGGGTACCTACGAGCAGTACTTC	CASSYFEGTYEQYF
TRBV24-1	TRBD1	TRBJ2-4	many	TGTGCCACCAGCGCACCCCCCGGGACAGGTGCAGCCAAAAACATTCAGTACTTC	CATSAPPGTGAAKNIQYF
TRBV4-1	TRBD2	TRBJ2-5	many	TGCGCCAGCAGCCAAGAGGGGACTAGCGGAGTAAAAGAGACCCAGTACTTC	CASSQEGTSGVKETQYF
TRBV7-3	TRBD1	TRBJ1-1	many	TGTGCCAGCAGCTTAACGACAGGGAGAAGCACTGAAGCTTTCTTT	CASSLTTGRSTEAFF